The entry below describes one TCR beta chain. The antigen remains undetermined. The source of the sample is a study of cytomegalovirus exposure and HLA in healthy donors. Study-wide results and limits: Roughly uniform sequencing depth across donors was assumed, possibly incorrectly. Cytomegalovirus association was listed for roughly 160 TCR beta chains. Later on, an analysis showed TCR association rates differing by HLA locus, with DRB1 the most and HLA-C the fewest.

Primers for the PCR totalled 60 Vbeta and 13 Jbeta. The repertoire was sequenced with immunoSEQ multiplex PCR; TCRdb's copy has only in-frame clones and lacks some. There are around 140,000 clones in the sample, with approximately 1% held by the top ten. The CDR3 covers 15 residues. Unmatched junction bases numbered 8, after V lost 8 bases and J lost 4 bases. The V gene's germline CDR1 is MNHEY and CDR2 SMNVEV (reference sequence). This receptor was taken from a male donor in good health and CMV-seronegative. The sample comprised PBMCs. The V gene is TRBV27, the J gene TRBJ1-5; 10 positions agree with TRBD1. The CDR3 loop reads CASARQGAGNQPQHF. The CDR3 nucleotides read TGTGCCAGCGCAAGACAGGGGGCTGGGAATCAGCCCCAGCATTTT.